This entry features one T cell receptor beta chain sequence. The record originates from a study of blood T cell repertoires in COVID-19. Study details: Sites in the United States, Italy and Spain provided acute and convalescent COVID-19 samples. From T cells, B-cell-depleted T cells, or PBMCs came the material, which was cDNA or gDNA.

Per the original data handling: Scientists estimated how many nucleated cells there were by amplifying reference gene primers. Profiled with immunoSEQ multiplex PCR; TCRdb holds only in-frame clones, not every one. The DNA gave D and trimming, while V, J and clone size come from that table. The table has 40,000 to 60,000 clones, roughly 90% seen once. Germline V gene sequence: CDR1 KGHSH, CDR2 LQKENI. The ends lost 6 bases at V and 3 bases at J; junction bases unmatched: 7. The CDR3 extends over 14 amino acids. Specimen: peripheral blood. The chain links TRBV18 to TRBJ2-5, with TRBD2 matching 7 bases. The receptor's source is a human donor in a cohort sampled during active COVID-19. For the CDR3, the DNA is TGTGCCAGCTCCCAATTAGGACTAGAAGAGACCCAGTACTTC. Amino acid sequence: CASSQLGLEETQYF. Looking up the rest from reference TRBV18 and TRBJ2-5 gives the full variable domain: NAGVMQNPRHLVRRRGQEARLRCSPMKGHSHVYWYRQLPEEGLKFMVYLQKENIIDESGMPKERFSAEFPKEGPSILRIQQVVRGDSAAYFCASSQLGLEETQYFGPGTRLLVL.